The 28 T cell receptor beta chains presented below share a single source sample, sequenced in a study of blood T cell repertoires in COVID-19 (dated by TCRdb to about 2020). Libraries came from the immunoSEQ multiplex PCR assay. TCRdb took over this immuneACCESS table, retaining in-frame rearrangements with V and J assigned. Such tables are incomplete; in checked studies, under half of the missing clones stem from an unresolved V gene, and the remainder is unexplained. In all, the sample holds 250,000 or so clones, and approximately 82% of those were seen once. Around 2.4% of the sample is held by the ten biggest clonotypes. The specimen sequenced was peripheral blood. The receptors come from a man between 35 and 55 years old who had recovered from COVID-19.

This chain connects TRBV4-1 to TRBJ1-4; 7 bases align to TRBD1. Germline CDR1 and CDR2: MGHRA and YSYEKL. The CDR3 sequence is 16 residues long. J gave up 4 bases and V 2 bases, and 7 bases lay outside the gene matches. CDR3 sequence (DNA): TGCGCCAGCAGCCAACTTTCCGGGACAGTTAATGAAAAACTGTTTTTT. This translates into CASSQLSGTVNEKLFF.

CDR3 nucleotide sequence: TGTGCCATCAGTGGGACATCCGGCACAGATACGCAGTATTTT. As protein: CAISGTSGTDTQYF. The chain joins TRBV10-3 to TRBJ2-3; D possibly corresponds to TRBD1 (5 bases). The germline CDR1 and CDR2 sequences are ENHRY and SYGVKD. This CDR3 has 14 amino acids. V was pared by 4 bases and J by 1 base, with 9 bases between.

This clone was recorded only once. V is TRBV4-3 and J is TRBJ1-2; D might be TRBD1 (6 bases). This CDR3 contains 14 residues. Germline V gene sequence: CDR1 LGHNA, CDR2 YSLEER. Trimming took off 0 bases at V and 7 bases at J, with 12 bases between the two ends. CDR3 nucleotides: TGCGCCAGCAGCCAAGAACCAGGGGTGCGTGGCTACACCTTC. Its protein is CASSQEPGVRGYTF.

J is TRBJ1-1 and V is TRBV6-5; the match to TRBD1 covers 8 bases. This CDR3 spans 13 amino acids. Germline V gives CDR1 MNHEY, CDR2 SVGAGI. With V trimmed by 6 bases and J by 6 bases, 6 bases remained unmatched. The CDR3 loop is CASSRGTGSEAFF. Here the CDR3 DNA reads TGTGCCAGCAGCCGGGGGACAGGCTCTGAAGCTTTCTTT.

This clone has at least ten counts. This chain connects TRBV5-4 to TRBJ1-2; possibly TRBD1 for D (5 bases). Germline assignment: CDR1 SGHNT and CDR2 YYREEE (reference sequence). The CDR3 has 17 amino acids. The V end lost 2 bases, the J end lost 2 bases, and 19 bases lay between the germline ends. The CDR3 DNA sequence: TGTGCCAGCAGCTTTGGTGGCAGGGAAGGTCTCAACTATGGCTACACCTTC. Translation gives CASSFGGREGLNYGYTF.

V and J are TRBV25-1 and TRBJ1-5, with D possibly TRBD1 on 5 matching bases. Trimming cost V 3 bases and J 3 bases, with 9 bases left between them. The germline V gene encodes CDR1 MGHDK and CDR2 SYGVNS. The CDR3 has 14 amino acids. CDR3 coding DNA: TGTGCCAGCAGTGATCTGGGGCCCAATCAGCCCCAGCATTTT. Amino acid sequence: CASSDLGPNQPQHF.

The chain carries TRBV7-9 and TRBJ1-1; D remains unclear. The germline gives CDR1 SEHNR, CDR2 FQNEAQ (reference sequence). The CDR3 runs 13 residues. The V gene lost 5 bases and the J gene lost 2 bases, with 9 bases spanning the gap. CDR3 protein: CASSDQANTEAFF. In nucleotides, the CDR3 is TGTGCCAGCAGCGATCAGGCAAACACTGAAGCTTTCTTT.

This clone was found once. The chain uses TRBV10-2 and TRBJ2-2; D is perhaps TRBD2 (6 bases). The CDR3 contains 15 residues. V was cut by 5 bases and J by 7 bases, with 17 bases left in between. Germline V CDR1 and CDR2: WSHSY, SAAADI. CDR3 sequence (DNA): TGCGCCAGCAGTCACATCGGAGGGCCGGGCGGGGAGCTGTTTTTT. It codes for CASSHIGGPGGELFF.

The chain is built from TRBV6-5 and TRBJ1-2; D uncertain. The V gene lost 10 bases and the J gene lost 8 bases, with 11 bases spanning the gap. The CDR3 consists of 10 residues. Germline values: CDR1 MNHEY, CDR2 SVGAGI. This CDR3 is CATVRGGYTF. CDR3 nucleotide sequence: TGTGCCACGGTCCGCGGGGGCTACACCTTC.

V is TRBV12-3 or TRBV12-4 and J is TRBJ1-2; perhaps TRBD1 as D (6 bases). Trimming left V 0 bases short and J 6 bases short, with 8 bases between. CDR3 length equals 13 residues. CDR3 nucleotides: TGTGCCAGCAGTTTAGCCAGGGGACATGGCTACACCTTC. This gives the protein CASSLARGHGYTF.

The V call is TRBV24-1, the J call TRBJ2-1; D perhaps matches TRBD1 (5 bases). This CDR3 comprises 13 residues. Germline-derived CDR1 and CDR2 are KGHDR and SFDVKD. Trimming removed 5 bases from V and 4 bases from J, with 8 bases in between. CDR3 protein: CATSATEYNEQFF. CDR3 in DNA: TGTGCCACCAGTGCGACAGAGTACAATGAGCAGTTCTTC.

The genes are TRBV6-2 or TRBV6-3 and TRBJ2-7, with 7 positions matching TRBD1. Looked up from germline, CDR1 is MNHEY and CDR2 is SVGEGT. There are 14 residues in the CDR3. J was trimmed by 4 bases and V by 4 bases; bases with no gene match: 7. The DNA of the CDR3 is TGTGCCAGCAGTTTCCCCGGGACAGATTACGAGCAGTACTTC. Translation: CASSFPGTDYEQYF.

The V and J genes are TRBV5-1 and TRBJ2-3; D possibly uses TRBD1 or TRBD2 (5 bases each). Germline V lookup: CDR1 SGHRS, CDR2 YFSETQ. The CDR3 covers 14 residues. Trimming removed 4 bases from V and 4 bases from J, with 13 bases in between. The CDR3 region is CASSLGLAADTQYF. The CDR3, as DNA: TGCGCCAGCAGCCTGGGGCTAGCCGCAGATACGCAGTATTTT. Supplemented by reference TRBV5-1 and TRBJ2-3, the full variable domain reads KAGVTQTPRYLIKTRGQQVTLSCSPISGHRSVSWYQQTPGQGLQFLFEYFSETQRNKGNFPGRFSGRQFSNSRSEMNVSTLELGDSALYLCASSLGLAADTQYFGPGTRLTVL.

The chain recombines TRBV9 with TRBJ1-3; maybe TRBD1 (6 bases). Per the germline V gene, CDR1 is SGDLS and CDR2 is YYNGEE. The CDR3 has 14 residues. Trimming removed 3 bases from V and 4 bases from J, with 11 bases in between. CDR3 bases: TGTGCCAGCAGCGGAGGGGGTGCGGGAAACACCATATATTTT. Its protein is CASSGGGAGNTIYF. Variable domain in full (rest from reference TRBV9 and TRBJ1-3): DSGVTQTPKHLITATGQRVTLRCSPRSGDLSVYWYQQSLDQGLQFLIQYYNGEERAKGNILERFSAQQFPDLHSELNLSSLELGDSALYFCASSGGGAGNTIYFGEGSWLTVV.

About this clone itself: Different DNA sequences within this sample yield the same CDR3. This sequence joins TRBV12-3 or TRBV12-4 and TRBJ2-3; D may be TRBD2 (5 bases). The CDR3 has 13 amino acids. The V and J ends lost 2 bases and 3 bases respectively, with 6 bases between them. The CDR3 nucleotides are TGTGCCAGCAGTTTACTAGCAACAGATACGCAGTATTTT. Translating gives CASSLLATDTQYF.

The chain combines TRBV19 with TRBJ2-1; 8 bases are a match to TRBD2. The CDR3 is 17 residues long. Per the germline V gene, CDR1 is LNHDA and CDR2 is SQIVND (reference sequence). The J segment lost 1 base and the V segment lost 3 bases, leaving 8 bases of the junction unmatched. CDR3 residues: CASSITGGLSSYNEQFF. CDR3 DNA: TGTGCCAGTAGTATTACGGGGGGGCTCTCTTCCTACAATGAGCAGTTCTTC.

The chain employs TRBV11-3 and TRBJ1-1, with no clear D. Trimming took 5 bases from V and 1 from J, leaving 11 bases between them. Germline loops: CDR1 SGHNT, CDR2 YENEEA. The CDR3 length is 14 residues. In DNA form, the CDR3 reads TGTGCCAGCAGCCACCTCGCAGGGAACACTGAAGCTTTCTTT. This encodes CASSHLAGNTEAFF.

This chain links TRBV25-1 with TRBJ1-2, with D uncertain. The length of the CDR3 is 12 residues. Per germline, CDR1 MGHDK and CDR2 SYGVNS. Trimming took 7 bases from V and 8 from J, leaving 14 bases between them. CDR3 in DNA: TGTGCCAGCATCGGAGCGGGGTACGGCTACACCTTC. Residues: CASIGAGYGYTF.

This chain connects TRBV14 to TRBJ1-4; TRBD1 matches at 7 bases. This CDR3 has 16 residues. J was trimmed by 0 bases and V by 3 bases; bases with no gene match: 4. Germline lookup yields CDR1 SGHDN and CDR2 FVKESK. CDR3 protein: CASSQRTGSTNEKLFF. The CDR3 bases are TGTGCCAGCAGCCAGAGGACAGGATCAACTAATGAAAAACTGTTTTTT.

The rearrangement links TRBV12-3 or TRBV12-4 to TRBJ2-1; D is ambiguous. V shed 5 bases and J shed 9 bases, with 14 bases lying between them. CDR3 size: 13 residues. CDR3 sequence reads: CASSTVRRGEQFF. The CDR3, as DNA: TGTGCCAGCAGTACAGTCCGTCGTGGTGAGCAGTTCTTC.

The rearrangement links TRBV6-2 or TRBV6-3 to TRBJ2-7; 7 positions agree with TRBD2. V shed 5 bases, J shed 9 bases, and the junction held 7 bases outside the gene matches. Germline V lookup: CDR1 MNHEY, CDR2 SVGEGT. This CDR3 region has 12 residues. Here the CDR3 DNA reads TGTGCCAGCAGTGGACGTGGCGGGGGGCAGTACTTC. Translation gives CASSGRGGGQYF.

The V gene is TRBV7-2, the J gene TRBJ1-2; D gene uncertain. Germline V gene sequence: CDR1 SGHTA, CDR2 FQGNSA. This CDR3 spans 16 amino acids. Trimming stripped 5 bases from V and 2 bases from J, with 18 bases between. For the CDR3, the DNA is TGTGCCAGCAGCCCCCAGGTTACCCAATCGAACTATGGCTACACCTTC. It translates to CASSPQVTQSNYGYTF. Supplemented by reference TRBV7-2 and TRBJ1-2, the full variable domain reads GAGVSQSPSNKVTEKGKDVELRCDPISGHTALYWYRQSLGQGLEFLIYFQGNSAPDKSGLPSDRFSAERTGGSVSTLTIQRTQQEDSAVYLCASSPQVTQSNYGYTFGSGTRLTVV.

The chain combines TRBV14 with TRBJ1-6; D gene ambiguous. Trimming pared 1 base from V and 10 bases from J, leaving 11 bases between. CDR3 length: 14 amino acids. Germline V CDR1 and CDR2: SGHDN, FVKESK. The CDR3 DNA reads TGTGCCAGCAGCCAAGCCACCCGCTACTCACCCCTCCACTTT. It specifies CASSQATRYSPLHF.

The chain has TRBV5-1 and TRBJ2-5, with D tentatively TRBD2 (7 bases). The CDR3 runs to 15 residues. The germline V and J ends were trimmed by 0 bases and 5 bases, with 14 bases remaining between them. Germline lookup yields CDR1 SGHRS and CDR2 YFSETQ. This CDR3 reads CASSLGPTGGETQYF. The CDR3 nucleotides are TGCGCCAGCAGCTTGGGCCCCACGGGGGGCGAGACCCAGTACTTC.

The CDR3 region has the DNA TGCGCCAGCAGTGAGTTGGGTAGCCCCGTCGGGACCCAGTACTTC. This sequence encodes CASSELGSPVGTQYF. This chain links TRBV10-1 with TRBJ2-5, with unresolved D. Germline CDR1 and CDR2: WNHNN and SYGVQD (reference sequence). CDR3 length: 15 amino acids. Trimming took off 1 base at V and 7 bases at J, with 16 bases between the two ends.

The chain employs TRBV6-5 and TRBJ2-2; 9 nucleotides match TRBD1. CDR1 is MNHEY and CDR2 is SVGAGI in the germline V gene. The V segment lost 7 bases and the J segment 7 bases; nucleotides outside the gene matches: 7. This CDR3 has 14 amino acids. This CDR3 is CASKRTGAGGELFF. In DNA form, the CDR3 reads TGTGCCAGCAAACGGACAGGGGCGGGCGGGGAGCTGTTTTTT.

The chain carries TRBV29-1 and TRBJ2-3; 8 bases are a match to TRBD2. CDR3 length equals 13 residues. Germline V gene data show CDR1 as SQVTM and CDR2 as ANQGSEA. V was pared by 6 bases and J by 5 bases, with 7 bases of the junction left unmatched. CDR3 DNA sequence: TGCAGCGTCCGCCCCGGGGGGGTAGATACGCAGTATTTT. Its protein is CSVRPGGVDTQYF.

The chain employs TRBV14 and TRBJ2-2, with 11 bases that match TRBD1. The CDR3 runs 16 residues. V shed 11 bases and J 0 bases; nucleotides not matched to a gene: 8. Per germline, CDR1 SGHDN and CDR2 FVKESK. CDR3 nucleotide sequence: TGTGCCCACCCAGGGACAGGGGGTGCGAACACCGGGGAGCTGTTTTTT. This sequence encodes CAHPGTGGANTGELFF.